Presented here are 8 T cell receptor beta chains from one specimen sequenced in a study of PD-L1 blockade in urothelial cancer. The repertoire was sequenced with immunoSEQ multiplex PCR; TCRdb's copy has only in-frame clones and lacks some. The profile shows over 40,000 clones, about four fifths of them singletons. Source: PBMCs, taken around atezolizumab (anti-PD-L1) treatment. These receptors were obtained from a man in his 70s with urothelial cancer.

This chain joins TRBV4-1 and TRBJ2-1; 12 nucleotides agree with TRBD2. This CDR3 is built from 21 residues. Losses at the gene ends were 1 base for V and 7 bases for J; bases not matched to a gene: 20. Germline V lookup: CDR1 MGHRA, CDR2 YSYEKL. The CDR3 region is CASSQAHSLLAGGRVGNEQFF. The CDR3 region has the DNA TGCGCCAGCAGCCAAGCGCATAGTCTACTAGCGGGGGGTCGGGTCGGGAATGAGCAGTTCTTC.

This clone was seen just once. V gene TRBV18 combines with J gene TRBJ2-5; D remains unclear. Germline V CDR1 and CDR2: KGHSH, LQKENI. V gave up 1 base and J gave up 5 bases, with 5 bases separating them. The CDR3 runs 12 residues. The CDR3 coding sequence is TGTGCCAGCTCACCACGTCGGGAGACCCAGTACTTC. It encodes CASSPRRETQYF.

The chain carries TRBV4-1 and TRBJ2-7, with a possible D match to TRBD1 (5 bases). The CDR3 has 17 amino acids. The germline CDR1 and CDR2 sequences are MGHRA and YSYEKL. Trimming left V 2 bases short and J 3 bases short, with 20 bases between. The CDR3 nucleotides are TGCGCCAGCAGCCAACGCACAGGTACGGTAGTGCTCTACGAGCAGTACTTC. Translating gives CASSQRTGTVVLYEQYF.

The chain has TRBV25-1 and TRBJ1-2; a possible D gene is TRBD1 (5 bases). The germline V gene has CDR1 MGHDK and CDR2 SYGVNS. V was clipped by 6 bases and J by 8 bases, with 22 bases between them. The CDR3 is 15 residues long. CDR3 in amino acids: CASRDHRFPKEGYTF. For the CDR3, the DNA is TGTGCCAGCAGAGATCACAGGTTCCCCAAGGAGGGCTACACCTTC.

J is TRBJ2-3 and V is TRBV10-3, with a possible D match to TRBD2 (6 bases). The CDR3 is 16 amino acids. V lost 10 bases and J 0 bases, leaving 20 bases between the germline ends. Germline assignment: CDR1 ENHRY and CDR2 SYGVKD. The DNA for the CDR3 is TGTGCCACCTCCTCCCGCGCGGGGTACAGCACAGATACGCAGTATTTT. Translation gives CATSSRAGYSTDTQYF.

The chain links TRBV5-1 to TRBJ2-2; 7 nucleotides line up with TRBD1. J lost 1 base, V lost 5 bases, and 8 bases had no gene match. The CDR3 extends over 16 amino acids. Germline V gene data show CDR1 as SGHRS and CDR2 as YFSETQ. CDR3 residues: CASRVPGTENTGELFF. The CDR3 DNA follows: TGCGCCAGCAGAGTCCCCGGGACAGAGAACACCGGGGAGCTGTTTTTT.

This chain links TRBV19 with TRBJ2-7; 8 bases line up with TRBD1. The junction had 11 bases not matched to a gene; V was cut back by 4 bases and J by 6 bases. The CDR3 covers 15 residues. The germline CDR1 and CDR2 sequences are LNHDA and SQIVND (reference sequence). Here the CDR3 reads CASSRRGQGGGEQYF. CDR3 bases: TGTGCCAGTAGTAGGAGAGGACAGGGAGGAGGCGAGCAGTACTTC.

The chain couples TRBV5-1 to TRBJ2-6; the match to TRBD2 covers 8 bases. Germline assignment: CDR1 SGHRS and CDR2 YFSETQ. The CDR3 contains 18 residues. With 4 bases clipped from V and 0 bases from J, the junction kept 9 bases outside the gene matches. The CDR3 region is CASSRPGGDISGANVLTF. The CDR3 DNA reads TGCGCCAGCAGCCGGCCGGGGGGGGATATCTCTGGGGCCAACGTCCTGACTTTC.